This T cell receptor (beta chain) was identified during a study of cytomegalovirus exposure and HLA in healthy donors. V lost 4 bases, J lost 0 bases, and 16 bases lay in between. Germline lookup yields CDR1 SGHNT and CDR2 YYREEE (reference sequence). The CDR3 totals 17 residues. This clone showed up just a few times. In the PCR, 60 Vbeta and 13 Jbeta primers were used. Here immunoSEQ multiplex PCR was the method, and the copy in TCRdb shows in-frame clones only, minus some. The data show some 74,000 clones, around 80% seen once. The V call is TRBV5-4, the J call TRBJ1-4; possibly TRBD1 for D (6 bases). This TCR came from a male donor in good health and CMV-seronegative. Sequenced: PBMCs. As DNA, the CDR3 is TGTGCCAGCAGCAAATCGTCAGGGGTTGCAACTAATGAAAAACTGTTTTTT. Its translation: CASSKSSGVATNEKLFF.